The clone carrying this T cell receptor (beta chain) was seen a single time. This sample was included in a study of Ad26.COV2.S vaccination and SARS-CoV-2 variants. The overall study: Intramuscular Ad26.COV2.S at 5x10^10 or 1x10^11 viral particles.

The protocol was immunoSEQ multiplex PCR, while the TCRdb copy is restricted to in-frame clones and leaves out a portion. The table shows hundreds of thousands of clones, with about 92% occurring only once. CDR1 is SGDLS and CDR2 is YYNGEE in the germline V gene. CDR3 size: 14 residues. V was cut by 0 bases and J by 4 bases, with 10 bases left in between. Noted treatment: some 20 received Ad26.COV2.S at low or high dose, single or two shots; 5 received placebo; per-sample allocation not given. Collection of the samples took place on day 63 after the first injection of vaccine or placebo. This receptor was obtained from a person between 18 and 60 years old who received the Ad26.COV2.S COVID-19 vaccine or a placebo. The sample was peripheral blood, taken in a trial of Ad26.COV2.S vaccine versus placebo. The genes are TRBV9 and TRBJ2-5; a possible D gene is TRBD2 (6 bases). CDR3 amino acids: CASSVGLARETQYF. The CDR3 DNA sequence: TGTGCCAGCAGCGTAGGGCTAGCGCGAGAGACCCAGTACTTC.